The rows below give T cell receptor beta chains drawn from one sample of a study of cytotoxic CD8 clonotypes in ibrutinib-treated CLL. Here immunoSEQ multiplex PCR was the method, and the copy in TCRdb shows in-frame clones only, minus some. Of about 76,000 clones listed, less than 85% were seen once; the top ten hold about two fifths. The sample was PBMCs, taken after 24 months of ibrutinib treatment. The receptors here all came from a human donor with chronic lymphocytic leukemia. The CDR3 runs from the conserved cysteine through the conserved F or W. The order of the fields is D gene, V gene, J gene, clone size, CDR3 DNA, CDR3 protein. D genes are given only for firm matches. Not every row has a clone size; where given, it reads once, few, many or a size class.

>TRBD2|TRBV5-4|TRBJ2-7|few
TGTGCCAGCAGCCCGGGGGCGGCTAGCGGGATCTACGAGCAGTACTTC
CASSPGAASGIYEQYF
>TRBD1|TRBV6-1|TRBJ1-2|-
TGTGCCAGCACCTCCTTGGACAGGGCAGGCGGCTACACCTTC
CASTSLDRAGGYTF
>-|TRBV5-1|TRBJ2-2|-
TGCGCCAGCAGCGTAGAGGGCGGGGAGCTGTTTTTT
CASSVEGGELFF
>-|TRBV6-5|TRBJ2-2|few
TGTGCCAGCAGTTACTCGATGTGGGCGAACACCGGGGAGCTGTTTTTT
CASSYSMWANTGELFF
>TRBD1|TRBV6-1|TRBJ2-1|-
TGTGCCAGCAGATTACAGGGGGATGAGCAGTTCTTC
CASRLQGDEQFF
>-|TRBV7-9|TRBJ1-3|-
TGTGCCAGCAGCCCGCCGGGGGGGACCAGGGAGGAAAGAAACACCATATATTTT
CASSPPGGTREERNTIYF
>-|TRBV7-3|TRBJ2-2|-
TGTGCCAGCAGCCCACTATACGGGGAGCTGTTTTTT
CASSPLYGELFF
>TRBD1|TRBV19|TRBJ1-1|-
TGTGCCAGTAGTATCGGAGCAGGGGGCAAGTCTATTGGCACTGAAGCTTTCTTT
CASSIGAGGKSIGTEAFF
>-|TRBV7-2|TRBJ1-1|once
TGTGCCAGCAGCTTAGAGCCGGCTAGGAGAGCTGAAGCTTTCTTT
CASSLEPARRAEAFF
>-|TRBV10-1|TRBJ2-3|-
TGCGCCAGCAGTATAAGCGGGAGCACAGATACGCAGTATTTT
CASSISGSTDTQYF